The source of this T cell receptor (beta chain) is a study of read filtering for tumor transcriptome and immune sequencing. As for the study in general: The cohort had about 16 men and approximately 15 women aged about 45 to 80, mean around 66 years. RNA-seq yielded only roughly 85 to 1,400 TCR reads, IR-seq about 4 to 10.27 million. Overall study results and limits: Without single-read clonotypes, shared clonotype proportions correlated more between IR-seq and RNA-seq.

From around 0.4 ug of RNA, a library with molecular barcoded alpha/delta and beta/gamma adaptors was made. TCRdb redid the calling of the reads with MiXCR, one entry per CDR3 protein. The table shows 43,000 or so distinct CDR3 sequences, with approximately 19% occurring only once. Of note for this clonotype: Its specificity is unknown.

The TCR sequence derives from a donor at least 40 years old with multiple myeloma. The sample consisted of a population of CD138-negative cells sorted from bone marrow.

CDR3 nucleotide sequence: TGTGCCAGCAGCCAAGATTCCACTAGCGGACACACAGATACGCAGTATTTT. It specifies CASSQDSTSGHTDTQYF. V is TRBV4-2 and J is TRBJ2-3; TRBD2 matches at 8 bases. Germline V lookup: CDR1 LGHNA, CDR2 YNFKEQ. V lost 0 bases, J lost 2 bases, and 7 bases stayed unmatched. This CDR3 region has 17 residues.